A single sample gave rise to the 20 T cell receptor beta chains below, sequenced in a study of cytotoxic CD8 clonotypes in ibrutinib-treated CLL. This table comes from immunoSEQ multiplex PCR, and its TCRdb copy is limited to in-frame clones, with some not included. The sample records about 140,000 clones, roughly 90% being singletons. Sequenced material: PBMCs, taken after 12 months of ibrutinib treatment. The receptors originated from a human donor with chronic lymphocytic leukemia.

The J gene is TRBJ2-3, the V gene TRBV11-3; D unresolved. Between the trimmed V and J ends, which lost 5 bases and 6 bases, there was a span of 12 bases. The CDR3 covers 13 residues. Germline V gene lookup returns CDR1 SGHNT and CDR2 YENEEA. This CDR3 is CASSRNVVDTQYF. The CDR3, as DNA: TGTGCCAGCAGCCGGAACGTTGTTGATACGCAGTATTTT.

The genes are TRBV27 and TRBJ1-5, with 10 bases identical to TRBD1. The CDR3 has 16 amino acids. The germline V gene has CDR1 MNHEY and CDR2 SMNVEV (reference sequence). V shed 2 bases, J shed 3 bases, and the junction held 4 bases outside the gene matches. The CDR3 DNA is TGTGCCAGCAGTTTAGGGGACAGGGGAGTCAATCAGCCCCAGCATTTT. Its protein is CASSLGDRGVNQPQHF.

V usage is TRBV23-1 and J usage is TRBJ2-7; TRBD2 agrees at 11 bases. TRBV23-1 is marked as an open reading frame, function uncertain. There are 17 residues in the CDR3. V lost 3 bases and J lost 5; bases outside the gene matches: 12. The CDR3: CASSHSATSGRGNEQYF. The CDR3 region has the DNA TGCGCCAGCAGTCACTCCGCCACTAGCGGGAGAGGGAACGAGCAGTACTTC.

The V gene is TRBV4-1, the J gene TRBJ1-1, with 8 bases aligning to TRBD1. CDR3 length equals 16 residues. J was trimmed by 5 bases and V by 2 bases; bases with no gene match: 10. The germline CDR1 and CDR2 sequences are MGHRA and YSYEKL. The CDR3 reads CASSQLMDRAGTEAFF. For the CDR3, the DNA is TGCGCCAGCAGCCAACTAATGGACAGGGCGGGGACTGAAGCTTTCTTT.

The chain has TRBV19 and TRBJ2-5; 13 bases agree with TRBD2. Germline V gene lookup returns CDR1 LNHDA and CDR2 SQIVND (reference sequence). J was trimmed by 0 bases and V by 6 bases; bases with no gene match: 7. This CDR3 is 17 amino acids long. The DNA for the CDR3 is TGTGCCAGTAGCTACACCGGACTAGCGGGAGACCAAGAGACCCAGTACTTC. This translates into CASSYTGLAGDQETQYF.

The chain has TRBV6-5 and TRBJ2-2; TRBD2 matches at 13 bases. Losses at the gene ends were 6 bases for V and 6 bases for J; bases not matched to a gene: 4. CDR1 is MNHEY, CDR2 SVGAGI, per germline. CDR3 length: 15 amino acids. The CDR3, as DNA: TGTGCCAGCAGCGTACTAGCGGGAGGGCCCGGGGAGCTGTTTTTT. This translates into CASSVLAGGPGELFF.

The chain carries TRBV7-6 and TRBJ1-5, with TRBD1 matching 8 bases. Germline V gives CDR1 SGHVS, CDR2 FNYEAQ. The CDR3 is 14 amino acids. Trimming cost V 5 bases and J 5 bases; bases outside gene matches: 5. In DNA form, the CDR3 reads TGTGCCAGCAGCGCTTACAGGGGGGATCAGCCCCAGCATTTT. Translation gives CASSAYRGDQPQHF.

Only a few counts were recorded for this clone. This sequence joins TRBV7-2 and TRBJ2-2; D remains unclear. V gave up 0 bases and J gave up 4 bases, with 12 bases separating them. CDR3 length: 16 amino acids. Germline loops: CDR1 SGHTA, CDR2 FQGNSA. The CDR3 spells CASSLALVGATGELFF. The CDR3 DNA is TGTGCCAGCAGCTTAGCACTTGTGGGTGCCACCGGGGAGCTGTTTTTT.

The V and J genes are TRBV9 and TRBJ2-7; 9 bases agree with TRBD2. Germline V gene lookup returns CDR1 SGDLS and CDR2 YYNGEE. The CDR3 sequence is 16 residues long. V shed 0 bases and J 3 bases; nucleotides not matched to a gene: 7. In nucleotides, the CDR3 is TGTGCCAGCAGCGTAGGGCGGGAGGGCCGCTTCTACGAGCAGTACTTC. It encodes CASSVGREGRFYEQYF.

This chain joins TRBV7-2 and TRBJ2-3; D is ambiguous. The CDR3 covers 13 residues. The germline CDR1 and CDR2 sequences are SGHTA and FQGNSA. V was shortened by 4 bases and J by 5 bases, with 10 bases between the two germline ends. The DNA of the CDR3 is TGTGCCAGCAGCTCCTCGCCCGGAGATACGCAGTATTTT. The encoded protein is CASSSSPGDTQYF.

The rearrangement links TRBV11-3 to TRBJ2-5; 9 nucleotides align to TRBD1. CDR3 length equals 15 residues. Germline V CDR1 and CDR2: SGHNT, YENEEA. The J segment lost 5 bases and the V segment lost 5 bases, leaving 9 bases of the junction unmatched. The DNA of the CDR3 is TGTGCCAGCAGCCCACAGGGGGCCCTTGGGGAGACCCAGTACTTC. Translation: CASSPQGALGETQYF.

The rearrangement links TRBV4-2 to TRBJ2-1; 12 bases align to TRBD2. CDR3 length: 14 amino acids. V was pared by 5 bases and J by 12 bases, with 8 bases of the junction left unmatched. Germline V gives CDR1 LGHNA, CDR2 YNFKEQ. CDR3 DNA: TGTGCCAGCAGCGAGACTAGCGGGAGTTTCTGGCAGTTCTTC. Its protein product is CASSETSGSFWQFF.

In nucleotides, the CDR3 is TGTGCCAGCAGCCCCGGGACAGGGGTACACGAGCAGTACTTC. It yields the protein CASSPGTGVHEQYF. The J gene is TRBJ2-7, the V gene TRBV27, with 10 bases that match TRBD1. The CDR3 runs 14 residues. Per the germline V gene, CDR1 is MNHEY and CDR2 is SMNVEV (reference sequence). The J segment lost 5 bases and the V segment lost 6 bases, leaving 7 bases of the junction unmatched.

The chain joins TRBV7-3 to TRBJ2-1; D might be TRBD1 or TRBD2, each matching 5 bases. CDR1 SGHTA and CDR2 FQGTGA come from the germline V gene. This CDR3 is 13 amino acids long. The ends were cut back, 5 bases at V and 8 bases at J, with 13 bases in the middle. The CDR3 DNA sequence: TGTGCCAGCAGCCTAGGGACCCAGGATGAGCAGTTCTTC. Translated: CASSLGTQDEQFF.

The chain couples TRBV5-1 to TRBJ2-6; no clear D gene. CDR3 length equals 15 residues. Germline values: CDR1 SGHRS, CDR2 YFSETQ. Trimming removed 4 bases at V and 0 bases at J, with 8 bases between. The CDR3 DNA sequence: TGCGCCAGCAGCGTCCAGGACTCTGGGGCCAACGTCCTGACTTTC. Translated, it gives CASSVQDSGANVLTF.

The chain recombines TRBV9 with TRBJ2-5, with D hard to call. CDR1 is SGDLS and CDR2 is YYNGEE in the germline V gene. V lost 0 bases and J 2 bases, leaving 20 bases between the germline ends. The CDR3 contains 18 residues. CDR3 nucleotide sequence: TGTGCCAGCAGCGTAGTAGGCCAGGCATACTCCGGTCAAGAGACCCAGTACTTC. Its protein is CASSVVGQAYSGQETQYF.

This clone was seen just once. J is TRBJ2-7 and V is TRBV7-2, with D possibly matching TRBD1 (5 bases). Germline assignment: CDR1 SGHTA and CDR2 FQGNSA. V was cut by 10 bases and J by 3 bases, with 13 bases left in between. The CDR3 is 12 residues long. CDR3 DNA sequence: TGTGCCATATTGACAGATAACTACGAGCAGTACTTC. This sequence encodes CAILTDNYEQYF.

The gene calls are TRBV19 and TRBJ2-5; no clear D gene. The V gene lost 8 bases and the J gene lost 3 bases, with 13 bases spanning the gap. CDR3 length: 13 residues. Germline V gene data show CDR1 as LNHDA and CDR2 as SQIVND (reference sequence). The CDR3 spells CASQYGQEETQYF. CDR3 DNA sequence: TGTGCCAGTCAGTACGGCCAGGAAGAGACCCAGTACTTC.

This CDR3 reads CASTQDSYEQYF. DNA for the CDR3: TGTGCCAGCACACAAGACAGCTACGAGCAGTACTTC. The gene calls are TRBV9 and TRBJ2-7, with a possible D match to TRBD1 (5 bases). This CDR3 is 12 amino acids long. Trimming cost V 6 bases and J 3 bases, with 10 bases left between them. Looked up from germline, CDR1 is SGDLS and CDR2 is YYNGEE. Based on the CDR3 plus reference TRBV9 and TRBJ2-7, the full variable domain is DSGVTQTPKHLITATGQRVTLRCSPRSGDLSVYWYQQSLDQGLQFLIQYYNGEERAKGNILERFSAQQFPDLHSELNLSSLELGDSALYFCASTQDSYEQYFGPGTRLTVT.

This chain connects TRBV9 to TRBJ2-3, with D maybe TRBD2 (6 bases). Trimming pared 0 bases from V and 5 bases from J, leaving 19 bases between. Germline-derived CDR1 and CDR2 are SGDLS and YYNGEE. The CDR3 totals 17 residues. The DNA for the CDR3 is TGTGCCAGCAGCGTAGTTGGTGGGAGGCTTGGCGAAGATACGCAGTATTTT. Residues: CASSVVGGRLGEDTQYF.